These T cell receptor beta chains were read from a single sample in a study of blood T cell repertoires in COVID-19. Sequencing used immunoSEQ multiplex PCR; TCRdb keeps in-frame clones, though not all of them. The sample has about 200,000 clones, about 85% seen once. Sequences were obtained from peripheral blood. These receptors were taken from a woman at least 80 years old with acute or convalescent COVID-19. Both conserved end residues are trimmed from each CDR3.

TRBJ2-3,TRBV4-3,ASSQDTSGSFINTQY
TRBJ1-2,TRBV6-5,ASSRTGQPNYGYT
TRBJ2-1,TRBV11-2,ASSLSSGRGYEQF
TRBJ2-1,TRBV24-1,ATSSDGLADYNEQF
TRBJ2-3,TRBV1,TSSKTASGRAMSTDTQY
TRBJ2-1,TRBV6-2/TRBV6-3,ASSRPTSGYNEQF
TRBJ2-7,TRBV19,ASSRRGSGYEQY
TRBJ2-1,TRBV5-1,ASSSGDFSYNEQF
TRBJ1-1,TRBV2,ASSPPPGQSMGYTEAF
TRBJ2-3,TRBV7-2,ASRTGTGTDTQY
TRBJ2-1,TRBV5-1,ASSFGSGSRDEQF
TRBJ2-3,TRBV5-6,ASSLAGADTQY
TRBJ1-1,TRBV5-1,ASSLGAGVNGAEAF
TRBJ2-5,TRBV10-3,AIRQDIRRETQY
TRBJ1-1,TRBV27,ASSLFRGWRAF
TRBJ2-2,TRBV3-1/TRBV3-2,ASTMTGSMGGELF